Listed below are T cell receptor beta chains from one sample, sequenced in a study of regulatory T cells in long-lasting Graves disease. MiXCR, run by TCRdb on the multiplex PCR reads, gives a single entry per CDR3 protein. The sample shows 400,000 to 550,000 distinct CDR3 sequences, just under 15% of them seen only once. This sample also appeared in a second study, on T cells in Graves' hyperthyroidism and ophthalmopathy.

Sequencing used peripheral blood mononuclear cells (PBMCs), obtained at new diagnosis, from a patient treated with antithyroid drugs. Receptors originate from a woman in her thirties with Graves disease. Each CDR3 is given with its conserved first and last residue. The D gene is left open where the match is weak.

d_gene: TRBD2; v_gene: TRBV20-1; CDR3aa: CSASGAGEDETQYF
d_gene: TRBD2; v_gene: TRBV10-3; CDR3aa: CAISDPSGRSNTGELFF
d_gene: -; v_gene: TRBV24-1; CDR3aa: CATSDPLMDTGELFF
d_gene: -; v_gene: TRBV9; CDR3aa: CASSVVAQGEAEAFF
d_gene: -; v_gene: TRBV3-1; CDR3aa: CASSPPRGPNYEQYF
d_gene: TRBD1; v_gene: TRBV6-5; CDR3aa: CASSYTENRGGPSYEQYF
d_gene: -; v_gene: TRBV12-3/TRBV12-4; CDR3aa: CASSRHRDLQGEQYF
d_gene: TRBD2; v_gene: TRBV18; CDR3aa: CASSPGLAGERTQYF
d_gene: -; v_gene: TRBV20-1; CDR3aa: CSARTPTGMNTEAFF
d_gene: -; v_gene: TRBV7-9; CDR3aa: CASSLTDSYGYTF
d_gene: TRBD2; v_gene: TRBV10-3; CDR3aa: CAISESAGGRETQYF
d_gene: -; v_gene: TRBV14; CDR3aa: CASSQEGNQPQHF
d_gene: TRBD2; v_gene: TRBV4-2; CDR3aa: CASSQDGGSGSYEQYF
d_gene: -; v_gene: TRBV15; CDR3aa: CATSRDAGYEQYF
d_gene: -; v_gene: TRBV5-1; CDR3aa: CASSQQGYSEQFF
d_gene: TRBD2; v_gene: TRBV6-2/TRBV6-3; CDR3aa: CASSYSGLAGLGSYNEQFF
d_gene: -; v_gene: TRBV30; CDR3aa: CAWSAGGDQPQHF
d_gene: TRBD2; v_gene: TRBV7-3; CDR3aa: CASSLTLAVNNEQFF
d_gene: TRBD2; v_gene: TRBV14; CDR3aa: CASSQDAGTMYNEQFF
d_gene: -; v_gene: TRBV6-1; CDR3aa: CASSPNPWRPHTIYF
d_gene: -; v_gene: TRBV5-1; CDR3aa: CASSPGPLETQYF
d_gene: -; v_gene: TRBV7-3; CDR3aa: CASSKGAGNTIYF
d_gene: TRBD2; v_gene: TRBV6-1; CDR3aa: CASRGTSLTEFF
d_gene: -; v_gene: TRBV3-1; CDR3aa: CASSPGTSATFREQYF
d_gene: -; v_gene: TRBV6-1; CDR3aa: CASSQRVANTGELFF
d_gene: -; v_gene: TRBV30; CDR3aa: CAWSRVSGANVLTF
d_gene: -; v_gene: TRBV28; CDR3aa: CASSLWSGEQYF
d_gene: -; v_gene: TRBV20-1; CDR3aa: CSARDSLEVNEQFF
d_gene: -; v_gene: TRBV20-1; CDR3aa: CSARGVTSYEQYF
d_gene: -; v_gene: TRBV27; CDR3aa: CASSFTAYNEQFF
d_gene: TRBD2; v_gene: TRBV5-1; CDR3aa: CASSPGEGMVGANVLTF
d_gene: -; v_gene: TRBV20-1; CDR3aa: CSNNIPSTDTQYF
d_gene: -; v_gene: TRBV6-5; CDR3aa: CASSYYTDEQELFF
d_gene: TRBD2; v_gene: TRBV6-2/TRBV6-3; CDR3aa: CASSSGPSGRSNEQFF
d_gene: -; v_gene: TRBV5-1; CDR3aa: CASSLRLGDTGELFF
d_gene: -; v_gene: TRBV28; CDR3aa: CASSLPGPNTEAFF
d_gene: TRBD1; v_gene: TRBV6-2/TRBV6-3; CDR3aa: CASRDRDRPLYEQYF
d_gene: TRBD1; v_gene: TRBV10-2; CDR3aa: CATSGRPGGLWGQGAFNTEAFF
d_gene: -; v_gene: TRBV6-1; CDR3aa: CASSGSDSYTEAFF
d_gene: -; v_gene: TRBV6-2/TRBV6-3; CDR3aa: CASSYVSPRETQYF
d_gene: -; v_gene: TRBV9; CDR3aa: CASSAGGPREQFF
d_gene: -; v_gene: TRBV2; CDR3aa: CASSEALRRTEQFF
d_gene: TRBD2; v_gene: TRBV12-5; CDR3aa: CASGTGLAGGGETQYF
d_gene: -; v_gene: TRBV6-1; CDR3aa: CASGGRAYQPQHF
d_gene: TRBD1; v_gene: TRBV9; CDR3aa: CASGPGGRYGYTF
d_gene: TRBD2; v_gene: TRBV10-3; CDR3aa: CAISDPSGRGCEQYF
d_gene: -; v_gene: TRBV28; CDR3aa: CASSLTGTGSPLHF
d_gene: -; v_gene: TRBV28; CDR3aa: CASTHWGTDTGELFF
d_gene: -; v_gene: TRBV29-1; CDR3aa: CSAVIRGRGDEQYF
d_gene: -; v_gene: TRBV24-1; CDR3aa: CATSEGGREQFF